Presented here are 20 T cell receptor beta chains from one specimen sequenced in a study of Graves' ophthalmopathy and Graves' hyperthyroidism listed by TCRdb under 2018. The listed sequencing device is Illumina HiSeq 2000. For repertoire sequencing, TCR beta CDR3 regions were amplified from RNA transcripts. The first round of RT-PCR was done with HTBI primers and the Qiagen OneStep RT-PCR kit, and was followed by a second round of multiplex PCR, then size selection and purification. The public reads were reanalyzed by TCRdb: fastp trimming at Q25, MiXCR alignment, in-frame beta chains only. Every CDR3 protein is listed once, alongside the most common genes and DNA of its rows. The sample includes 450,000 to 600,000 distinct CDR3 sequences, with roughly 40% observed a single time. About 4% of the sample goes to the ten largest clones. Sequenced sample: peripheral blood or thyroid tissue (not recorded which). These TCRs come from an adult man with Graves' hyperthyroidism.

The chain has TRBV19 and TRBJ2-7; 11 nucleotides line up with TRBD1. The J segment lost 7 bases and the V segment lost 6 bases, leaving 11 bases of the junction unmatched. CDR1 is LNHDA, CDR2 SQIVND, per germline (reference sequence). The CDR3 spans 15 residues. This chain's CDR3 is CASSLGTGGRYEQYF. The CDR3 DNA sequence: TGTGCCAGTAGCCTGGGGACAGGGGGACGGTATGAGCAGTACTTC.

This clonotype was observed many times. The CDR3 sequence: CASKVWGEETQYF. CDR3 DNA: TGTGCCAGTAAGGTGTGGGGGGAAGAGACCCAGTACTTC. This chain connects TRBV19 to TRBJ2-5, with a weak D call TRBD2 (6 bases). The V gene lost 7 bases and the J gene lost 3 bases, with 12 bases spanning the gap. Germline lookup yields CDR1 LNHDA and CDR2 SQIVND (reference sequence). This CDR3 has 13 residues.

As concerns this clonotype: One end of the junction is discordant with germline, which a read error may explain. The chain couples TRBV5-4 to TRBJ1-1; unclear D gene. The CDR3 length is 13 residues. In germline, CDR1 is SGHNT, CDR2 YYREEE (reference sequence). CDR3 in DNA: TGTGCCAGCAGCCCCAGACTGAACACTGAAGCTTCCTTT. Amino acids: CASSPRLNTEASF.

A single count supports this clonotype. Just one base apart from a much larger clone, this may be a read error. The conserved phenylalanine or tryptophan normally closing the CDR3 is absent here, so this likely arose from a read error. The V call is TRBV11-2, the J call TRBJ1-1; perhaps TRBD1 as D (6 bases). The CDR3 has 16 residues. From germline, CDR1 is SGHAT and CDR2 FQNNGV. V lost 4 bases and J 5 bases, leaving 20 bases between the germline ends. The CDR3 loop reads CASSSVGQREGTEAFL. Here the CDR3 DNA reads TGTGCCAGCAGCTCCGTTGGACAGCGGGAGGGTACTGAAGCTTTCCTT.

This clonotype was detected a few times. The chain carries TRBV4-2 and TRBJ2-5, with 10 positions matching TRBD1. Germline V gene data show CDR1 as LGHNA and CDR2 as YNFKEQ. Losses at the gene ends were 1 base for V and 0 bases for J; bases not matched to a gene: 8. CDR3 length: 18 amino acids. The CDR3 sequence: CASSQGQGARNYQETQYF. The CDR3 nucleotides read TGTGCCAGCAGCCAAGGACAGGGGGCGAGAAACTACCAAGAGACCCAGTACTTC.

This clonotype was seen at least ten times. This chain joins TRBV7-3 and TRBJ2-7; TRBD1 aligns across 7 bases. After removal of 5 bases from V and 5 bases from J, the junction contained 9 bases not matched to a gene. Per the germline V gene, CDR1 is SGHTA and CDR2 is FQGTGA. The CDR3 is made up of 14 amino acids. CDR3 nucleotide sequence: TGTGCCAGCAGCCGCCTAGGACAGGATGACGAGCAGTACTTC. Its translation is CASSRLGQDDEQYF.

This clonotype was picked up a small number of times. The chain links TRBV10-3 to TRBJ2-1; 8 bases align to TRBD1. Germline CDR1 ENHRY, CDR2 SYGVKD. The CDR3 totals 13 residues. V was pared by 10 bases and J by 8 bases, with 10 bases of the junction left unmatched. The CDR3 coding sequence is TGTGCCAATGGACAGGGTCTATCCGATGAGCAGTTCTTC. Protein: CANGQGLSDEQFF.

This clonotype was seen ten or more times. The V gene is TRBV5-8, the J gene TRBJ2-7; D is perhaps TRBD1 or TRBD2 (7 bases each). Germline CDR1 is SGHTS and CDR2 is YDEGEE. With 4 bases removed from V and 6 bases from J, the gap between germline ends came to 20 bases. This CDR3 is 15 amino acids long. CDR3 nucleotide sequence: TGTGCCAGCAGCCACGTGCAGGGGGGGAACGGCGAGCAGTACTTC. Its translation is CASSHVQGGNGEQYF.

There are a few counts of this clonotype. The chain carries TRBV20-1 and TRBJ1-6, with 7 bases identical to TRBD1. Germline V CDR1 and CDR2: DFQATT, SNEGSKA (reference sequence). Losses at the gene ends were 2 bases for V and 5 bases for J; bases not matched to a gene: 3. The CDR3 is made up of 14 amino acids. This CDR3 is CSARKDRNNSPLHF. CDR3 coding DNA: TGCAGTGCTAGAAAGGACAGGAATAATTCACCCCTCCACTTT.

There are a few counts of this clonotype. The chain recombines TRBV6-1 with TRBJ1-2; 9 positions match TRBD1. V lost 6 bases to trimming and J lost 4 bases; unmatched junction nucleotides: 21. The CDR3 has 19 amino acids. The germline CDR1 and CDR2 sequences are MNHNS and SASEGT. The CDR3 bases are TGTGCCAGCAGCGAGTACGTTTTTATCGGGACAGGGCAAGGCTATGGCTACACCTTC. Its protein is CASSEYVFIGTGQGYGYTF.

This clonotype occurred many times. This chain links TRBV2 with TRBJ1-3, with D uncertain. The CDR3 totals 14 residues. From germline, CDR1 is SNHLY and CDR2 FYNNEI. Trimming stripped 4 bases from V and 0 bases from J, with 7 bases between. The CDR3 coding sequence is TGTGCCAGCAGTGGAAGTAACTCTGGAAACACCATATATTTT. Its translation: CASSGSNSGNTIYF.

The chain uses TRBV7-9 and TRBJ2-6; TRBD1 aligns across 9 bases. CDR1 and CDR2 (germline): SEHNR, FQNEAQ (reference sequence). This CDR3 contains 19 residues. V dropped 5 bases and J dropped 1; count of bases not matched to a gene: 12. Here the CDR3 reads CASSDSGTGSPSGANVLTF. The CDR3 DNA sequence: TGTGCCAGCAGCGACTCCGGGACAGGGAGCCCATCTGGGGCCAACGTCCTGACTTTC.

This chain links TRBV29-1 with TRBJ2-7; 11 bases align to TRBD2. Germline-derived CDR1 and CDR2 are SQVTM and ANQGSEA. With 6 bases clipped from V and 2 bases from J, the junction kept 9 bases outside the gene matches. This CDR3 has 15 amino acids. The CDR3 here is CSVNGLAGRPYEQYF. In nucleotides, the CDR3 is TGCAGCGTCAATGGACTAGCGGGCCGTCCCTACGAGCAGTACTTC.

This chain uses TRBV28 with TRBJ1-2, with D possibly being TRBD1 (6 bases). The CDR3 runs to 13 residues. Trimming cost V 5 bases and J 4 bases, with 11 bases left between them. From germline, CDR1 is MDHEN and CDR2 SYDVKM. CDR3: CASSRGQSYGYTF. For the CDR3, the DNA is TGTGCCAGCAGTAGAGGACAGTCCTATGGCTACACCTTC.

This clonotype was recorded many times. This chain joins TRBV24-1 and TRBJ1-1; the D gene is possibly TRBD1 (5 bases). The V end was cut by 7 bases, the J end by 3 bases, with 17 bases between. Germline values: CDR1 KGHDR, CDR2 SFDVKD. This CDR3 is 15 amino acids long. The CDR3 region is CATSAGKVGDTEAFF. The CDR3 nucleotides are TGTGCCACCAGCGCAGGGAAAGTAGGGGACACTGAAGCTTTCTTT.

This clonotype was recorded at least ten times. V usage is TRBV7-9 and J usage is TRBJ2-7; unclear D gene. The V end was cut by 5 bases, the J end by 0 bases, with 8 bases between. Germline V lookup: CDR1 SEHNR, CDR2 FQNEAQ (reference sequence). This CDR3 is built from 13 residues. The DNA for the CDR3 is TGTGCCAGCAGCCAAGACAACTCCTACGAGCAGTACTTC. As protein: CASSQDNSYEQYF.

As regards this clonotype: An end of the junction differs from the germline gene, which may be a read error. J is TRBJ2-7 and V is TRBV20-1; D remains unclear. Germline values: CDR1 DFQATT, CDR2 SNEGSKA (reference sequence). This CDR3 is 13 amino acids long. The chain's CDR3 is CSARAGSSCEQYF. CDR3 in DNA: TGCAGTGCTAGAGCCGGAAGCTCCTGCGAGCAGTACTTC.

The chain has TRBV10-3 and TRBJ2-7; unclear D gene. V lost 4 bases and J lost 0, with 4 bases in between. CDR3 size: 12 residues. Germline assignment: CDR1 ENHRY and CDR2 SYGVKD. The CDR3 reads CAISASSYEQYV. Here the CDR3 DNA reads TGTGCCATCAGTGCCTCCTCCTACGAGCAGTACGTC.

On this clonotype itself: A read error may produce the germline difference seen at one junction end. CDR3 loop: CTISALLAGGPGIEQYF. The CDR3 nucleotides read TGTACCATCAGTGCGTTGTTGGCGGGAGGCCCTGGGATCGAGCAGTACTTC. The rearrangement joins TRBV10-3 to TRBJ2-7, with 8 bases identical to TRBD2. Germline V gives CDR1 ENHRY, CDR2 SYGVKD. The CDR3 loop spans 17 amino acids.

This chain uses TRBV6-4 with TRBJ1-2; D perhaps matches TRBD1 (5 bases). The V end lost 4 bases, the J end lost 1 base, and 10 bases lay between the germline ends. This CDR3 comprises 14 residues. Germline loops: CDR1 MRHNA, CDR2 SNTAGT. The CDR3 reads CASSASQGNYGYTF. The CDR3 coding sequence is TGTGCCAGCAGTGCCTCTCAGGGTAACTATGGCTACACCTTC.